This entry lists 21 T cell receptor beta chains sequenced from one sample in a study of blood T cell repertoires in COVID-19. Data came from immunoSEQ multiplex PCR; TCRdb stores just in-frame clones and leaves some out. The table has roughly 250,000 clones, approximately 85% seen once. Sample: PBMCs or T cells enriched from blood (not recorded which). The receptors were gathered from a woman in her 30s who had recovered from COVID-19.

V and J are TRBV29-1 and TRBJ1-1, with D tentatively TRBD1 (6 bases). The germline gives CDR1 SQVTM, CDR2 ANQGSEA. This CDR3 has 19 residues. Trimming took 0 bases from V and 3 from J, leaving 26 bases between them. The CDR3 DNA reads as TGCAGCGTTGAAGAGCCCAGGGGCAGGGCTCCCCTTTTGCACACTGAAGCTTTCTTT. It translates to CSVEEPRGRAPLLHTEAFF.

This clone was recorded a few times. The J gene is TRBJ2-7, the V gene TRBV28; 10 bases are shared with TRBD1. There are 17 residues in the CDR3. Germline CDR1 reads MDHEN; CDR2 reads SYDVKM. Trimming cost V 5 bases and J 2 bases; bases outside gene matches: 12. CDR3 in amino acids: CASSVNPTGTGAYEQYF. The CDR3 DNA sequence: TGTGCCAGCAGTGTAAACCCAACCGGGACAGGGGCCTACGAGCAGTACTTC.

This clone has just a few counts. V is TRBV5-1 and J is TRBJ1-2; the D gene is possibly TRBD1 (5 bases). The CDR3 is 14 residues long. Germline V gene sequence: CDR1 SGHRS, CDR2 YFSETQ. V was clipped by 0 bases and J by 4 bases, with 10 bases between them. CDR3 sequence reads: CASSLGQNFYGYTF. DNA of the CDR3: TGCGCCAGCAGCTTGGGACAGAACTTCTATGGCTACACCTTC.

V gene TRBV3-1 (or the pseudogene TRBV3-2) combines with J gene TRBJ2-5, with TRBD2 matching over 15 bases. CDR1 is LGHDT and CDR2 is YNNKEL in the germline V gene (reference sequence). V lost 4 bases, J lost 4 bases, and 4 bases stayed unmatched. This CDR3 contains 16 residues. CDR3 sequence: CASSPGLAGGRETQYF. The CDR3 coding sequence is TGTGCCAGCAGCCCAGGACTAGCGGGAGGGAGAGAGACCCAGTACTTC.

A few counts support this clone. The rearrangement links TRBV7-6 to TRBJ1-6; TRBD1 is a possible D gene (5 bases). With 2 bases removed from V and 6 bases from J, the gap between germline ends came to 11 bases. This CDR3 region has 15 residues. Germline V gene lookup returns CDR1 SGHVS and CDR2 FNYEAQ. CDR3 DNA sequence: TGTGCCAGCAGCTTAAGGGCAGGGCTTAATTCACCCCTCCACTTT. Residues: CASSLRAGLNSPLHF.

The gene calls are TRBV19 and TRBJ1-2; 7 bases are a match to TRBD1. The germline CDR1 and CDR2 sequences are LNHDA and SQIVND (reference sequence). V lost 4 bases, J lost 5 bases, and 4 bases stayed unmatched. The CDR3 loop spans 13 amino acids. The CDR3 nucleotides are TGTGCCAGTAGTACGACAGGGTTGTATGGCTACACCTTC. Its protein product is CASSTTGLYGYTF.

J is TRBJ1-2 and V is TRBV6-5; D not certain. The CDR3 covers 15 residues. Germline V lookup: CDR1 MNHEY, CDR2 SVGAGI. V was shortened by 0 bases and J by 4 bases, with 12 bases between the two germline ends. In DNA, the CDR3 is TGTGCCAGCAGTTACTCTCAGGAGGGCATCTATGGCTACACCTTC. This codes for CASSYSQEGIYGYTF.

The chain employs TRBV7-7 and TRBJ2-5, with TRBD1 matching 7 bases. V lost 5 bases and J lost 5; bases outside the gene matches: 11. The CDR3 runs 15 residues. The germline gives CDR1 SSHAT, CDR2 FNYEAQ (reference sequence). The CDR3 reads CASSERQGARETQYF. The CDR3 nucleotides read TGTGCCAGCAGCGAGAGACAGGGTGCGCGCGAGACCCAGTACTTC.

This CDR3 is CASSLSGGTSTDTQYF. The CDR3 bases are TGCGCCAGCAGCCTTTCGGGGGGGACTAGCACAGATACGCAGTATTTT. The chain uses TRBV5-1 and TRBJ2-3, with 8 bases matching TRBD2. This CDR3 contains 16 residues. Germline values: CDR1 SGHRS, CDR2 YFSETQ. With V trimmed by 4 bases and J by 0 bases, 7 bases remained unmatched.

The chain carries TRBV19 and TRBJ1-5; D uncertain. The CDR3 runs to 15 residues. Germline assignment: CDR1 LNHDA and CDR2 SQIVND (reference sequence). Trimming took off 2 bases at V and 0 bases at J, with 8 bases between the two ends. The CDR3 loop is CASSISEYSNQPQHF. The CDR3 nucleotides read TGTGCCAGTAGTATATCGGAGTATAGCAATCAGCCCCAGCATTTT.

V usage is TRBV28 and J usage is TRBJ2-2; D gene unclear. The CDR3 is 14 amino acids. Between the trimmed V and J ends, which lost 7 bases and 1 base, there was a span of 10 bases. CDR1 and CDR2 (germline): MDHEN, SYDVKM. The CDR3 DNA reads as TGTGCCAGCATGCGGCGCGAGAACACCGGGGAGCTGTTTTTT. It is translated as CASMRRENTGELFF.

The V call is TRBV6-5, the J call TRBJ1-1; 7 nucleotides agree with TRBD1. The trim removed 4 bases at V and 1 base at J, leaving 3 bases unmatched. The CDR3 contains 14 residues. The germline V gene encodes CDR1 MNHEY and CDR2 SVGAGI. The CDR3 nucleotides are TGTGCCAGCAGTTTAAACAGGGGGAACACTGAAGCTTTCTTT. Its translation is CASSLNRGNTEAFF.

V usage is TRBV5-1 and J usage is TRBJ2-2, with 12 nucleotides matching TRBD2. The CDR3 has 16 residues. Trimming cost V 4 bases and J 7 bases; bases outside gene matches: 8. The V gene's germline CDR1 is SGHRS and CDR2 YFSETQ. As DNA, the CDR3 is TGCGCCAGCAGCCCGCGGACTAGCGGGACCGGCGGGGAGCTGTTTTTT. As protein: CASSPRTSGTGGELFF.

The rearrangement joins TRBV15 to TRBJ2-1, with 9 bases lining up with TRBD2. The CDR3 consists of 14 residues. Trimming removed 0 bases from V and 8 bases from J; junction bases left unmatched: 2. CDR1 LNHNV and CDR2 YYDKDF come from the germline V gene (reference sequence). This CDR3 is CATSRDRLADEQFF. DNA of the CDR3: TGTGCCACCAGCAGAGACCGACTAGCGGATGAGCAGTTCTTC.

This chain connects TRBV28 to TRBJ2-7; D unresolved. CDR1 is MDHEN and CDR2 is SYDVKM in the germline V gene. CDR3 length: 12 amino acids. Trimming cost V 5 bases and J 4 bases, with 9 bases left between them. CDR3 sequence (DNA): TGTGCCAGCAGTCCCCCTGCGTACGAGCAGTACTTC. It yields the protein CASSPPAYEQYF.

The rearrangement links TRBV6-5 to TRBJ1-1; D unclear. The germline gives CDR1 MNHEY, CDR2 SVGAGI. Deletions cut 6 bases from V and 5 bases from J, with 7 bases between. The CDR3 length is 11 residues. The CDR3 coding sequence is TGTGCCAGCAGGGAGAGGACTGAAGCTTTCTTT. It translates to CASRERTEAFF.

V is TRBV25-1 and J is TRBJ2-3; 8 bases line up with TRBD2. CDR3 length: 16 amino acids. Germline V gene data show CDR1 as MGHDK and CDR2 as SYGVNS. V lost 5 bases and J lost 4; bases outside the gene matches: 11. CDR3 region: CASSTYGTGGADTQYF. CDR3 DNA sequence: TGTGCCAGCAGTACCTATGGTACGGGAGGGGCAGATACGCAGTATTTT.

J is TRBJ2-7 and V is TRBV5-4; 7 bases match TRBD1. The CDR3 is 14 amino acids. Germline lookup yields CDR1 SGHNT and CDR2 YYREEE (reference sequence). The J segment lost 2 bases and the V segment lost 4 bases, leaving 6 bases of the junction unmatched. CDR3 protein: CASSVGQDTYEQYF. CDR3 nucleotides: TGTGCCAGCAGCGTAGGACAGGATACCTACGAGCAGTACTTC.

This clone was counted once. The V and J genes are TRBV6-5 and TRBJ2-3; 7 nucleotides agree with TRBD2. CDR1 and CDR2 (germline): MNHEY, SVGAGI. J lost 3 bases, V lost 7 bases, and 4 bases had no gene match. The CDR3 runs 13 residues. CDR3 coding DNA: TGTGCCAGCATCGGGGGAGGGACAGATACGCAGTATTTT. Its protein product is CASIGGGTDTQYF.

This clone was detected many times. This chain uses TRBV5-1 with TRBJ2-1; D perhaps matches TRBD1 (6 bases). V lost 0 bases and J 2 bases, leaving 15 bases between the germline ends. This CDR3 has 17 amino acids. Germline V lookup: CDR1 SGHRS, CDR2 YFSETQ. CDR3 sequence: CASSLEAGDPTYNEQFF. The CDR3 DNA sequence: TGCGCCAGCAGCTTGGAGGCAGGGGATCCGACCTACAATGAGCAGTTCTTC.

The CDR3: CASSYSQKTGRYF. The CDR3 nucleotides read TGTGCCAGCAGTTACTCGCAAAAGACAGGCAGGTACTTC. The V and J genes are TRBV6-5 and TRBJ2-7; tentatively, D is TRBD1 (6 bases). The CDR3 consists of 13 residues. Trimming took 0 bases from V and 12 from J, leaving 15 bases between them. Germline CDR1 and CDR2: MNHEY and SVGAGI.